These 20 T cell receptor beta chains came from one sample sequenced in a study of blood T cell repertoires in COVID-19. The table came from immunoSEQ multiplex PCR; TCRdb's copy has only in-frame clones and leaves some out. This table holds more than 75,000 clones, 85% to 90% found once. The source material was peripheral blood. These receptors came from a woman in her 70s with acute or convalescent COVID-19.

This chain uses TRBV7-7 with TRBJ2-5; D possibly corresponds to TRBD1 (5 bases). Trimming removed 0 bases from V and 5 bases from J, with 10 bases in between. This CDR3 is 14 amino acids long. The germline gives CDR1 SSHAT, CDR2 FNYEAQ (reference sequence). The CDR3 reads CASSLARQYETQYF. In DNA form, the CDR3 reads TGTGCCAGCAGCTTAGCGAGACAGTATGAGACCCAGTACTTC.

This chain joins TRBV9 and TRBJ2-2; 13 nucleotides agree with TRBD2. After removal of 2 bases from V and 2 bases from J, the junction contained 0 bases not matched to a gene. This CDR3 region has 16 residues. CDR1 and CDR2 from the germline V gene are SGDLS and YYNGEE. This CDR3 is CASSVGLAGNTGELFF. The CDR3 region has the DNA TGTGCCAGCAGCGTGGGACTAGCGGGAAACACCGGGGAGCTGTTTTTT.

This clone is a singleton in its sample. The chain carries TRBV6-6 and TRBJ2-5; D may be TRBD2 (6 bases). V was clipped by 10 bases and J by 0 bases, with 15 bases between them. Germline CDR1 and CDR2: MNHNY and SVGAGI (reference sequence). The CDR3 runs 14 residues. The CDR3 reads CATRTREDQETQYF. DNA for the CDR3: TGTGCCACCAGGACGAGGGAGGACCAAGAGACCCAGTACTTC.

This clone was found a few times. The chain couples TRBV3-1 (or the pseudogene TRBV3-2) to TRBJ2-7; possibly TRBD1 for D (5 bases). This CDR3 is built from 13 residues. Trimming left V 1 base short and J 4 bases short, with 8 bases between. CDR1 and CDR2 (germline): LGHDT, YNNKEL (reference sequence). DNA of the CDR3: TGTGCCAGCAGCCAAGTGACAGCGTACGAGCAGTACGTC. This codes for CASSQVTAYEQYV.

J is TRBJ2-3 and V is TRBV3-1 (or the pseudogene TRBV3-2); D is unclear. The CDR3 contains 15 residues. Trimming cost V 1 base and J 2 bases, with 10 bases left between them. CDR1 and CDR2 (germline): LGHDT, YNNKEL (reference sequence). DNA of the CDR3: TGTGCCAGCAGCCAAGTCGTACTCCCCACAGATACGCAGTATTTT. This codes for CASSQVVLPTDTQYF.

The chain has TRBV3-1 (or the pseudogene TRBV3-2) and TRBJ1-2; TRBD1 is a possible D gene (6 bases). Germline CDR1 and CDR2: LGHDT and YNNKEL (reference sequence). The CDR3 loop spans 13 amino acids. V was clipped by 4 bases and J by 5 bases, with 11 bases between them. This chain's CDR3 is CASSLTGYYGYTF. The CDR3 nucleotides read TGTGCCAGCAGCCTTACAGGGTATTATGGCTACACCTTC.

The V and J genes are TRBV6-1 and TRBJ2-7, with D possibly TRBD1 on 5 matching bases. CDR1 and CDR2 from the germline V gene are MNHNS and SASEGT. V shed 3 bases and J shed 3 bases, with 21 bases lying between them. This CDR3 has 17 amino acids. For the CDR3, the DNA is TGTGCCAGCAGTGAGGGGCGTGGAGCCGAAGCTTTCTACGAGCAGTACGTC. Translating gives CASSEGRGAEAFYEQYV.

This chain joins TRBV30 and TRBJ2-1, with TRBD2 matching 9 bases. The germline CDR1 and CDR2 sequences are GTSNPN and SVGIG (reference sequence). This CDR3 region has 16 residues. V dropped 5 bases and J dropped 0; count of bases not matched to a gene: 8. The CDR3 bases are TGTGCCTGGTTGAGCGGGAGGCTAAGCTCCTACAATGAGCAGTTCTTC. It yields the protein CAWLSGRLSSYNEQFF.

The chain has TRBV6-4 and TRBJ2-3; D not resolved. Trimming pared 1 base from V and 1 base from J, leaving 9 bases between. The CDR3 is 15 amino acids. Germline V gene sequence: CDR1 MRHNA, CDR2 SNTAGT. The CDR3 DNA sequence: TGTGCCAGCAGTGACTTTGGCGGTCGCACAGATACGCAGTATTTT. The encoded protein is CASSDFGGRTDTQYF.

The rearrangement uses TRBV5-6 and TRBJ2-7, with 8 nucleotides matching TRBD1. Germline lookup yields CDR1 SGHDT and CDR2 YYEEEE. With V trimmed by 5 bases and J by 4 bases, 8 bases remained unmatched. The CDR3 sequence is 14 residues long. CDR3 DNA: TGTGCCAGCAGAAACGGACAGGGTTATTACGAGCAGTACGTC. Amino acids: CASRNGQGYYEQYV.

The J gene is TRBJ2-5, the V gene TRBV4-1, with TRBD2 matching 8 bases. The CDR3 extends over 14 amino acids. Germline CDR1 reads MGHRA; CDR2 reads YSYEKL. V was pared by 6 bases and J by 4 bases, with 7 bases of the junction left unmatched. The CDR3 DNA sequence: TGCGCCAGCAGTGCGGGGGGTATAGGAGAGACCCAGTACTTC. It yields the protein CASSAGGIGETQYF.

The CDR3 spells CASSHKGGVSPGELFF. Written as DNA, the CDR3 is TGTGCCAGCAGCCACAAAGGAGGGGTTAGTCCCGGGGAGCTGTTTTTT. The gene calls are TRBV3-1 (or the pseudogene TRBV3-2) and TRBJ2-2; tentative D call: TRBD2 (6 bases). This CDR3 spans 16 amino acids. The V end lost 3 bases, the J end lost 6 bases, and 17 bases lay between the germline ends. CDR1 is LGHDT and CDR2 is YNNKEL in the germline V gene (reference sequence).

V and J are TRBV6-5 and TRBJ1-1, with D possibly being TRBD1 (6 bases). This CDR3 region has 13 residues. Looked up from germline, CDR1 is MNHEY and CDR2 is SVGAGI. The V gene lost 2 bases and the J gene lost 4 bases, with 8 bases spanning the gap. The CDR3 nucleotides read TGTGCCAGCAGTTACCAGGGGACCACTGAAGCTTTCTTT. The encoded protein is CASSYQGTTEAFF.

The chain couples TRBV9 to TRBJ2-7; TRBD1 matches 10 bases. The CDR3 totals 20 residues. Germline-derived CDR1 and CDR2 are SGDLS and YYNGEE. V shed 4 bases, J shed 2 bases, and the junction held 21 bases outside the gene matches. The CDR3 sequence is CASSTHRSRDRGQITYEQYV. For the CDR3, the DNA is TGTGCCAGCAGCACTCACCGCTCCCGGGACAGGGGCCAGATCACCTACGAGCAGTACGTC.

The CDR3 here is CAISVQSNQPQHF. The CDR3 DNA reads as TGTGCCATCTCAGTACAGAGCAATCAGCCCCAGCATTTT. The chain joins TRBV10-3 to TRBJ1-5; D uncertain. Germline lookup yields CDR1 ENHRY and CDR2 SYGVKD. Trimming removed 8 bases at V and 1 base at J, with 9 bases between. CDR3 size: 13 residues.

The chain recombines TRBV14 with TRBJ1-2, with a tentative D call TRBD1 (6 bases). Germline CDR1 is SGHDN and CDR2 is FVKESK. The germline V and J ends were trimmed by 3 bases and 7 bases, with 21 bases remaining between them. The CDR3 loop spans 16 amino acids. The CDR3 sequence is CASSQRTGLGYFGYTF. The CDR3 DNA reads TGTGCCAGCAGCCAGAGAACAGGGTTGGGCTATTTTGGCTACACCTTC.

The chain carries TRBV11-3 and TRBJ2-5, with TRBD2 matching over 16 bases. J was trimmed by 4 bases and V by 3 bases; bases with no gene match: 2. This CDR3 region has 16 residues. Germline CDR1 is SGHNT and CDR2 is YENEEA. In DNA form, the CDR3 reads TGTGCCAGCAGCTTCGGGACTAGCGGGAGGGGAGAGACCCAGTACTTC. Translation: CASSFGTSGRGETQYF.

The chain joins TRBV14 to TRBJ2-3; 7 nucleotides agree with TRBD1. The V gene's germline CDR1 is SGHDN and CDR2 FVKESK. The J segment lost 6 bases and the V segment lost 4 bases, leaving 10 bases of the junction unmatched. This CDR3 is 15 amino acids long. The CDR3: CASSRMTGLGDTQYF. DNA for the CDR3: TGTGCCAGCAGCCGGATGACAGGGCTAGGGGATACGCAGTATTTT.

The chain combines TRBV7-9 with TRBJ2-2; a possible D gene is TRBD1 (6 bases). The germline V and J ends were trimmed by 1 base and 5 bases, with 17 bases remaining between them. The CDR3 totals 17 residues. Germline V gene data show CDR1 as SEHNR and CDR2 as FQNEAQ (reference sequence). The DNA of the CDR3 is TGTGCCAGCAGCTTAGGAGGTGGTCAGGGGCGAACCGGGGAGCTGTTTTTT. Protein: CASSLGGGQGRTGELFF.

This chain connects TRBV13 to TRBJ2-5; 14 bases line up with TRBD2. The germline V gene has CDR1 PRHDT and CDR2 FYEKMQ (reference sequence). This CDR3 has 18 residues. The trim removed 3 bases at V and 4 bases at J, leaving 10 bases unmatched. Here the CDR3 reads CASSFKSGLAGVRETQYF. In DNA form, the CDR3 reads TGTGCCAGCAGCTTCAAATCGGGACTAGCGGGAGTACGAGAGACCCAGTACTTC.